This T cell receptor beta chain was retrieved from a study of Ad26.COV2.S vaccination and SARS-CoV-2 variants (dated by TCRdb to about 2021). Regarding the study in general: Vaccine-arm donors were drawn from COV1001, a multicentre, randomized, double-blind, placebo-controlled phase I-IIa trial of Ad26.COV2.S in healthy adults. Trial participants were randomized into five groups of five, in which low-dose or high-dose Ad26.COV2.S was given once or twice, or placebo was given on both occasions. TCRbeta repertoire sequencing served as the tool for gauging how specific and how broad the SARS-CoV-2-reactive T cell receptors were following Ad26.COV2.S vaccination. Investigators remained blinded to trial group allocation during experiments and outcome assessment. Ad26.COV2.S was administered intramuscularly at a dose of 5x10^10 or 1x10^11 viral particles, either as one shot or as two shots given 56 days apart. A total of 32 samples were included in the TCR-sequenced set, comprising roughly 20 Ad26.COV2.S vaccine recipients, 5 placebo recipients and 8 SARS-CoV-2 convalescent individuals. Study-level results and caveats: The study was not powered for comparison of responses between vaccine doses or regimens. After vaccination, substantial breadth of spike-specific CD8+ and CD4+ T cell responses was reported. The authors noted that the TCR breadth and depth analyses may have underestimated total T cell responses. Spike-specific TCR breadth was higher in Ad26.COV2.S recipients than in placebo recipients (P = 0.0014). Vaccine and placebo recipients had similar non-spike TCR breadth, a finding consistent with the vaccine containing only spike.

The CDR3 spans 16 residues, from the cysteine through the phenylalanine. Just the 48-base CDR3 DNA is kept, in frame starting at base 1. The sample's treatment or condition label, in plain terms: around 19 received Ad26.COV2.S at low or high dose, single or two shots; roughly five received placebo; per-sample allocation not given. Repertoires of vaccine and placebo recipients were sequenced from samples collected on day 63 after the first injection. Between 29 July and 7 August 2020, Cohort 1b enrolled 20 to 30 adults aged 18-55 years at one site in Boston, USA. Ad26.COV2.S was a replication-incompetent adenovirus type 26 vector that expressed a prefusion-stabilized SARS-CoV-2 spike protein derived from the original Wuhan strain. A word on this clone: Its specific antigen is unknown. No base quality information exists; no much larger clone differs at one position.

The immunoSEQ Assay was the method used to sequence TCRbeta CDR3 regions. After extraction, genomic DNA underwent amplification by bias-controlled multiplex PCR, followed by high-throughput sequencing. Regarding the original processing steps: Collapsing and filtering of sequences were performed to quantify the absolute abundance of each unique TCRbeta CDR3 region. Usable DNA was measured by amplifying reference genes present in all nucleated cells, and TCRbeta template counts were normalized to that usable DNA to estimate T cell fraction. Repertoire TCRs were annotated as SARS-CoV-2-specific by exact matching of V gene, CDR3 amino acid sequence and J gene to a known reactive TCR set. The reference SARS-CoV-2 TCR set was derived from MIRA and filtered for enrichment in COVID-19-positive ImmuneCODE repertoires, a step that removed public or cross-reactive TCRs. Using the MIRA antigens, annotated TCRs were further analysed by specific ORF or by position within an ORF. Breadth was defined as annotated unique rearrangements over total unique productive rearrangements; depth was the summed frequency of those rearrangements. Two-sided Wilcoxon rank-sum tests were applied when comparing TCR breadth between groups. TCRdb retrieved this table from immuneACCESS and kept in-frame rearrangements only. Not all clones are present; in checked studies, unresolved V genes account for under half, and no reason is known for the remainder. V, J and clone size derive from that table, while D and trimming were established from the DNA sequence. In this sample the table shows some 370,000 clones, around four fifths of which occur a single time. The top ten clones comprise 7% to 9.5% of the sample.

The specimen was peripheral blood, collected in a trial of Ad26.COV2.S vaccine versus placebo. The clonotype originates from a person between 18 and 59 years old who received the Ad26.COV2.S COVID-19 vaccine or a placebo. The chain is encoded by TRBV21-1 joined to TRBJ2-7; the table's D call of TRBD1 was not tested on the DNA. TRBV21-1 is an annotated pseudogene. The DNA is as follows: TGTGCCAGCAGCGGCCCGATAAAGACAGGGGCGAGGGAGCAGTACTTC. Its translation is CASSGPIKTGAREQYF.